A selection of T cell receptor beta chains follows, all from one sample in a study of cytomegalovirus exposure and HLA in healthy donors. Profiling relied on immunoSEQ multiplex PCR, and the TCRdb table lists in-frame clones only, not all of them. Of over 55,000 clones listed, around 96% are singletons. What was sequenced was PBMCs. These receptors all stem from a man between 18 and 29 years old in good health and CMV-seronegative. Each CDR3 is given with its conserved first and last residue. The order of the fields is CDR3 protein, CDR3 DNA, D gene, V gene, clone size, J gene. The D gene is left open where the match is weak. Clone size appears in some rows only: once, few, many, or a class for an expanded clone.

CDR3: CASSPAQGAKLAGGARYNEQFF
DNA: TGTGCCAGCAGCCCGGCACAGGGGGCGAAACTAGCGGGAGGGGCGCGCTACAATGAGCAGTTCTTC
D: TRBD2
V: TRBV4-2
size: .
J: TRBJ2-1

CDR3: CASRATEAFF
DNA: TGTGCCAGCAGGGCCACTGAAGCTTTCTTT
D: .
V: TRBV28
size: .
J: TRBJ1-1

CDR3: CASSARTGTPDVGELFF
DNA: TGTGCCAGCAGCGCCCGAACCGGGACTCCAGATGTGGGGGAGCTGTTTTTT
D: .
V: TRBV9
size: .
J: TRBJ2-2

CDR3: CASSPRGGWDTEAFF
DNA: TGTGCCAGCAGCCCCCGGGGGGGTTGGGACACTGAAGCTTTCTTT
D: .
V: TRBV9
size: .
J: TRBJ1-1

CDR3: CASSWLAEYNEQFF
DNA: TGTGCCAGCAGTTGGCTAGCAGAATACAATGAGCAGTTCTTC
D: .
V: TRBV6-5
size: .
J: TRBJ2-1

CDR3: CARSLGLAGELKETQYF
DNA: TGTGCCAGAAGCTTGGGACTAGCGGGAGAGCTAAAAGAGACCCAGTACTTC
D: TRBD2
V: TRBV5-3
size: .
J: TRBJ2-5

CDR3: CASSDVFGEKLFF
DNA: TGTGCCAGCAGTGATGTATTTGGCGAAAAACTGTTTTTT
D: .
V: TRBV25-1
size: .
J: TRBJ1-4

CDR3: CASSPPSGSDYEQYF
DNA: TGTGCCAGCTCACCCCCTAGCGGGAGTGACTACGAGCAGTACTTC
D: TRBD2
V: TRBV18
size: .
J: TRBJ2-7

CDR3: CASSLGLAETYEQYF
DNA: TGTGCCAGCAGCCTCGGGCTAGCGGAGACCTACGAGCAGTACTTC
D: TRBD2
V: TRBV9
size: .
J: TRBJ2-7

CDR3: CASSPPTGGGSYNEQFF
DNA: TGTGCCAGCAGCCCACCGACGGGGGGCGGCTCCTACAATGAGCAGTTCTTC
D: .
V: TRBV9
size: .
J: TRBJ2-1

CDR3: CASSPDRREWSYEQFF
DNA: TGTGCCAGCAGCCCTGATCGGCGGGAGTGGTCCTATGAGCAGTTCTTC
D: TRBD2
V: TRBV28
size: .
J: TRBJ2-1

CDR3: CASSQVSTGTSDSYEQYF
DNA: TGTGCCAGCAGCCAAGTTAGTACTGGGACTAGCGATTCCTACGAGCAGTACTTC
D: TRBD2
V: TRBV4-2
size: .
J: TRBJ2-7

CDR3: CASSFSGGLTGELFF
DNA: TGTGCCAGCAGCTTCTCAGGGGGCCTCACCGGGGAGCTGTTTTTT
D: TRBD1
V: TRBV11-3
size: .
J: TRBJ2-2

CDR3: CASSPGTGGNTIYF
DNA: TGCGCCAGCAGCCCCGGGACAGGGGGCAACACCATATATTTT
D: TRBD1
V: TRBV5-1
size: .
J: TRBJ1-3

CDR3: CASSLVGAPGEQYF
DNA: TGTGCCAGCAGCTTGGTGGGGGCACCGGGGGAGCAGTACTTC
D: .
V: TRBV5-4
size: .
J: TRBJ2-7

CDR3: CASNRDRAREQYF
DNA: TGTGCCAGCAATAGGGACAGGGCGAGGGAGCAGTACTTC
D: TRBD1
V: TRBV2
size: .
J: TRBJ2-7

CDR3: CASSYSSTGELFF
DNA: TGTGCCAGCAGTTACTCGAGCACCGGGGAGCTGTTTTTT
D: .
V: TRBV6-5
size: once
J: TRBJ2-2

CDR3: CAWSVSGGQRAVTDTQYF
DNA: TGTGCCTGGAGTGTATCAGGGGGTCAGCGGGCCGTCACAGATACGCAGTATTTT
D: .
V: TRBV30
size: .
J: TRBJ2-3

CDR3: CASSYSDRGPEQYF
DNA: TGTGCCAGCAGTTACTCGGACAGGGGCCCCGAGCAGTACTTC
D: TRBD1
V: TRBV6-6
size: once
J: TRBJ2-7

CDR3: CASSQPASGSYNEQFF
DNA: TGTGCCAGCTCCCAACCGGCGAGCGGGAGCTACAATGAGCAGTTCTTC
D: TRBD2
V: TRBV18
size: .
J: TRBJ2-1

CDR3: CASSLSGSEDYTF
DNA: TGTGCCAGCAGTTTATCAGGGAGTGAGGACTACACCTTC
D: .
V: TRBV27
size: once
J: TRBJ1-2

CDR3: CASSPVGVGETQYF
DNA: TGCGCCAGCAGCCCGGTCGGAGTGGGAGAGACCCAGTACTTC
D: .
V: TRBV4-3
size: .
J: TRBJ2-5

CDR3: CASSGGTGGAASGSRDTQYF
DNA: TGTGCCAGCAGCGGGGGGACAGGGGGCGCGGCTAGCGGGTCTCGGGATACGCAGTATTTT
D: TRBD1
V: TRBV2
size: once
J: TRBJ2-3